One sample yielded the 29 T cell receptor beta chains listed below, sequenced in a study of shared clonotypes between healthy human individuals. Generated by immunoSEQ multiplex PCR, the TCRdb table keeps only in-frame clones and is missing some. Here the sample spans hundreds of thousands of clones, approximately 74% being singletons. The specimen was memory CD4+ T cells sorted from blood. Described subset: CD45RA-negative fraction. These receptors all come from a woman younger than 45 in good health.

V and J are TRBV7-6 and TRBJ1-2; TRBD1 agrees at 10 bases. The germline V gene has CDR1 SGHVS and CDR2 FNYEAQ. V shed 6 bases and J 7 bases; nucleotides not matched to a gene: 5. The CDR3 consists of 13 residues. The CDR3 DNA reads TGTGCCAGCAGGGCCGGGACAGGGGCTGGCTACACCTTC. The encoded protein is CASRAGTGAGYTF.

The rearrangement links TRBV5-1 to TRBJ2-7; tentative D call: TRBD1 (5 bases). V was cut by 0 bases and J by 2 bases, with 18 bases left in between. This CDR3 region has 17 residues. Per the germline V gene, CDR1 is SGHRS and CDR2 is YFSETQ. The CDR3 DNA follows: TGCGCCAGCAGCTTGGCCGTACGTAAGGGGTCGCCCTACGAGCAGTACTTC. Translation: CASSLAVRKGSPYEQYF.

The CDR3, as DNA: TGTGCCAGCAGCCTCCGGGACGGCACCTACAATGAGCAGTTCTTC. It encodes CASSLRDGTYNEQFF. V gene TRBV7-8 combines with J gene TRBJ2-1; D possibly matches TRBD1 or TRBD2 (5 bases each). This CDR3 has 15 residues. Trimming cost V 5 bases and J 2 bases, with 13 bases left between them. Germline V gene lookup returns CDR1 SGHVS and CDR2 FQNEAQ.

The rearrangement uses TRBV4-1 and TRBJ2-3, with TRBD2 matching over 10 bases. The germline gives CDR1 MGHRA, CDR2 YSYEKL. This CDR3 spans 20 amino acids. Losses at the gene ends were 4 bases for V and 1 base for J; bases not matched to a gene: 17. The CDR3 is CASSRIPLAGAEGGTDTQYF. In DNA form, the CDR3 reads TGCGCCAGCAGCCGAATCCCCCTAGCGGGAGCGGAGGGCGGCACAGATACGCAGTATTTT.

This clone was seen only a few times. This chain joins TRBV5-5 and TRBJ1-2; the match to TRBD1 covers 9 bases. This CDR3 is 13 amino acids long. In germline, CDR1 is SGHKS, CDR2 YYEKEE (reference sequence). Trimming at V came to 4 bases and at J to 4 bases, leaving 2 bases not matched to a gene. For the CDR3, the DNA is TGTGCCAGCAGCGTGGACAGGGGCTATGGCTACACCTTC. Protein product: CASSVDRGYGYTF.

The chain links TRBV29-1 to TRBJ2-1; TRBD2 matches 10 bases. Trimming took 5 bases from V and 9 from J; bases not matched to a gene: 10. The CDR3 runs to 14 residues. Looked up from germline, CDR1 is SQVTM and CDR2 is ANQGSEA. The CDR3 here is CSVSTSGKGFEQFF. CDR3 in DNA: TGCAGCGTTAGCACTAGCGGGAAAGGGTTTGAGCAGTTCTTC.

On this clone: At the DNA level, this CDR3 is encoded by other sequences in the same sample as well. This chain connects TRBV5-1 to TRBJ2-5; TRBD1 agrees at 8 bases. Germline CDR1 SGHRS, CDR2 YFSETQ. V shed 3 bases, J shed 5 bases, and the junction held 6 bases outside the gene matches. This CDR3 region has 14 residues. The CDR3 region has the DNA TGCGCCAGCAGCTCTCAGGGGGCCGGCGAGACCCAGTACTTC. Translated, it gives CASSSQGAGETQYF.

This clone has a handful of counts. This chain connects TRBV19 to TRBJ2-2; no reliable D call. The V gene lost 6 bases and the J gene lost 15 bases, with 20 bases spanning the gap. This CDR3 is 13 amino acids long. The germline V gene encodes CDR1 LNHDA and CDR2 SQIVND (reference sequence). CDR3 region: CASRPGPQHALFF. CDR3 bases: TGTGCCAGTAGACCCGGCCCTCAGCACGCGTTGTTTTTT.

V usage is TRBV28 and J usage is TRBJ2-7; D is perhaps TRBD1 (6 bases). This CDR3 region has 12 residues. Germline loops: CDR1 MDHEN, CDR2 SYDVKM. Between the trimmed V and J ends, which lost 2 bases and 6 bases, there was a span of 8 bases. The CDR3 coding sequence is TGTGCCAGCAGTTTAAAAGGGGGCGAGCAGTACTTC. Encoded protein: CASSLKGGEQYF.

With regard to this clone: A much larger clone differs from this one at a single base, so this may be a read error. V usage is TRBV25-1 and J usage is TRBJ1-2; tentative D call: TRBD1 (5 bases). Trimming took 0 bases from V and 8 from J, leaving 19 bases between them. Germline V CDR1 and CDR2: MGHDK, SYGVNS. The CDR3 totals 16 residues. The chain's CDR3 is CASSEYGAGYLEGYTF. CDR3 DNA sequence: TGTGCCAGCAGTGAATATGGGGCAGGGTATTTAGAAGGCTACACCTTC.

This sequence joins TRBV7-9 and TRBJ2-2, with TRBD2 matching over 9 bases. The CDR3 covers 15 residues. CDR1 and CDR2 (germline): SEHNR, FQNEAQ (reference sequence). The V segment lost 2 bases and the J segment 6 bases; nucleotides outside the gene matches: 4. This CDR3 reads CASSLIQREAGELFF. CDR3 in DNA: TGTGCCAGCAGCTTAATTCAGCGGGAGGCCGGGGAGCTGTTTTTT.

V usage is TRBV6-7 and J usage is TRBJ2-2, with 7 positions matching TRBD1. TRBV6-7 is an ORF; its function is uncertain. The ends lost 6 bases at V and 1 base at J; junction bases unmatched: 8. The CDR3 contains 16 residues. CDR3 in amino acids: CASSRHRGRNTGELFF. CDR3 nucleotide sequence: TGTGCCAGCAGCCGCCACAGGGGCCGGAACACCGGGGAGCTGTTTTTT.

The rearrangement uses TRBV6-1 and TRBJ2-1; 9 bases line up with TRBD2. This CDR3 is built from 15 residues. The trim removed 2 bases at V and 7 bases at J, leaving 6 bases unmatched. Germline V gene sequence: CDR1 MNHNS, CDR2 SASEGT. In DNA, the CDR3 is TGTGCCAGCAGTGAAATGTCTAGCGGGACAAATGAGCAGTTCTTC. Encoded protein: CASSEMSSGTNEQFF.

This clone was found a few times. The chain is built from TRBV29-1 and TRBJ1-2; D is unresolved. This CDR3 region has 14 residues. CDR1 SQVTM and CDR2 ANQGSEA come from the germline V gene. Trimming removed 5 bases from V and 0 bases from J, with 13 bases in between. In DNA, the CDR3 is TGCAGCGTTCCTTCGGCGCCATCTAACTATGGCTACACCTTC. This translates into CSVPSAPSNYGYTF.

The CDR3 reads CASSYVREVETQYF. In nucleotides, the CDR3 is TGTGCCAGCAGCTATGTGCGGGAGGTGGAGACCCAGTACTTC. The V and J genes are TRBV2 and TRBJ2-5; TRBD2 matches at 8 bases. Germline V gene lookup returns CDR1 SNHLY and CDR2 FYNNEI. J gave up 5 bases and V 6 bases, and 8 bases lay outside the gene matches. The CDR3 consists of 14 residues.

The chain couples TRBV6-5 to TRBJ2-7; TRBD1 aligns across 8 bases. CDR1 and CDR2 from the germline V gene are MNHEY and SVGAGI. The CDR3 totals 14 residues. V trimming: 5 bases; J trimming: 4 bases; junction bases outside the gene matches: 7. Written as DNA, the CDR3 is TGTGCCAGCAGTACGGACAGGGAGGTTTACGAGCAGTACTTC. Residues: CASSTDREVYEQYF.

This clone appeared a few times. In nucleotides, the CDR3 is TGTGCCAGCAGCTTAGCAGGCGTATTGAACACTGAAGCTTTCTTT. The encoded protein is CASSLAGVLNTEAFF. The chain couples TRBV7-8 to TRBJ1-1; D unresolved. CDR1 is SGHVS, CDR2 FQNEAQ, per germline. The germline V and J ends were trimmed by 0 bases and 0 bases, with 8 bases remaining between them. The CDR3 contains 15 residues.

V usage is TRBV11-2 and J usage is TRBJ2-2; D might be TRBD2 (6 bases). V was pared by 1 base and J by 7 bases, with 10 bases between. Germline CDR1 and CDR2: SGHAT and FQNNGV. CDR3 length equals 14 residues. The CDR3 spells CASSLAGEVGELFF. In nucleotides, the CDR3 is TGTGCCAGCAGCTTAGCCGGGGAGGTCGGGGAGCTGTTTTTT. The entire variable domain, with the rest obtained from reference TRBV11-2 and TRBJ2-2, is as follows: EAGVAQSPRYKIIEKRQSVAFWCNPISGHATLYWYQQILGQGPKLLIQFQNNGVVDDSQLPKDRFSAERLKGVDSTLKIQPAKLEDSAVYLCASSLAGEVGELFFGEGSRLTVL.

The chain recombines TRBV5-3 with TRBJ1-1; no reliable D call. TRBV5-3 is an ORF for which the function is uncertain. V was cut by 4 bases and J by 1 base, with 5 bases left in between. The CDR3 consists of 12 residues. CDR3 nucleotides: TGTGCCAGAAGCCGGGGGAACACTGAAGCTTTCTTT. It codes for CARSRGNTEAFF.

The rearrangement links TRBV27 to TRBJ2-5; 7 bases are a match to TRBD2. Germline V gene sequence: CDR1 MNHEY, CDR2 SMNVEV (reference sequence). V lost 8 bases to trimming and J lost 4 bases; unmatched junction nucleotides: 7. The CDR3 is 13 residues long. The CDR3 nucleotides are TGTGCCAGCTCACTTAGGGAGGGAGAGACCCAGTACTTC. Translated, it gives CASSLREGETQYF.

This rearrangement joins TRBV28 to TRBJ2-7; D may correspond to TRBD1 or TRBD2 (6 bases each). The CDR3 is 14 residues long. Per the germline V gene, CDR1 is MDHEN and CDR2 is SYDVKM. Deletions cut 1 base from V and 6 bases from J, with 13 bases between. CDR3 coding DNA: TGTGCCAGCAGTTTATCGGTCAGGGGAGGCGAGCAGTACTTC. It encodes CASSLSVRGGEQYF.

The CDR3: CASKLAAYNEQFF. CDR3 DNA: TGTGCCAGCAAGCTAGCGGCGTACAATGAGCAGTTCTTC. The chain employs TRBV2 and TRBJ2-1, with 7 bases that match TRBD2. This CDR3 is 13 amino acids long. Looked up from germline, CDR1 is SNHLY and CDR2 is FYNNEI. J was trimmed by 4 bases and V by 7 bases; bases with no gene match: 4.

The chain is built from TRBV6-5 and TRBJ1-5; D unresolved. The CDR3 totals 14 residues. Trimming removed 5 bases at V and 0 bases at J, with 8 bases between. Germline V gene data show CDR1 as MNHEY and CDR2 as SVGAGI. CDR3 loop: CASSTDGSNQPQHF. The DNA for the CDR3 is TGTGCCAGCAGTACCGACGGTAGCAATCAGCCCCAGCATTTT.

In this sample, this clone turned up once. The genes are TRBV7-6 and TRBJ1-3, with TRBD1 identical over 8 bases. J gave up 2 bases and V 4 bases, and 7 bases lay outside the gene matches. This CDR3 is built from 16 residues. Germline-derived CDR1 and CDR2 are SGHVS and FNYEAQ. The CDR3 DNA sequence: TGTGCCAGCAGCTCTCCGACAGGGGAGGCTGGAAACACCATATATTTT. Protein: CASSSPTGEAGNTIYF.

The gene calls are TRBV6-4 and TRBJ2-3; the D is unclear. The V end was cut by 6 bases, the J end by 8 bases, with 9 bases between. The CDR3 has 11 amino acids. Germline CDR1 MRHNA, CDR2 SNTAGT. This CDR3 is CASRSGGTQYF. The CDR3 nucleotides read TGTGCCAGCAGATCTGGCGGTACGCAGTATTTT.

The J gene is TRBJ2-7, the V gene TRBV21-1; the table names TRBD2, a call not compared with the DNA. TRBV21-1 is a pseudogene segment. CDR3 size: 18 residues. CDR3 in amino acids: CASIGKRELAGEGYEQYF. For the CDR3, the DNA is TGTGCCAGCATCGGCAAAAGAGAACTAGCGGGAGAGGGTTACGAGCAGTACTTC.

The CDR3 loop is CASSESALGGRYGYTF. The CDR3 DNA reads TGTGCCAGCAGTGAGTCGGCGCTTGGGGGACGGTATGGCTACACCTTC. The chain combines TRBV25-1 with TRBJ1-2; D possibly corresponds to TRBD1 (5 bases). CDR3 length: 16 amino acids. V was pared by 3 bases and J by 5 bases, with 19 bases between. CDR1 MGHDK and CDR2 SYGVNS come from the germline V gene.

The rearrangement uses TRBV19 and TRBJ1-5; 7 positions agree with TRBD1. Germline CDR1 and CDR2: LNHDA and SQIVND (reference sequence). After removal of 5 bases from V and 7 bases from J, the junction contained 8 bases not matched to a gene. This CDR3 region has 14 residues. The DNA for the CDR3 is TGTGCCAGTAGTCCGACAGGGACATACCAGCCCCAGCATTTT. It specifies CASSPTGTYQPQHF.

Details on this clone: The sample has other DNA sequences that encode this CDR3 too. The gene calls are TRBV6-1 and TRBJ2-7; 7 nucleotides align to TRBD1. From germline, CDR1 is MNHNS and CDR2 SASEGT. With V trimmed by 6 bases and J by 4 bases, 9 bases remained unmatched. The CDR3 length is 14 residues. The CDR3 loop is CASSDTQGTYEQYF. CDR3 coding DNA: TGTGCCAGCAGCGATACACAGGGGACATACGAGCAGTACTTC.